The T cell receptor (beta chain) under discussion was sequenced for a study of technical replicates of blood from a few donors. Here immunoSEQ multiplex PCR was the method, and the copy in TCRdb shows in-frame clones only, minus some. The profile shows fewer than 80,000 clones, over 85% of them singletons. This clone was seen just once. The sequence was obtained from a human donor in good health. Some clones in this sample may be carry-over from other donors' samples. The sample taken for sequencing was PBMCs.

CDR3: CASSYRGGEDGYTF. The CDR3 nucleotides read TGTGCCAGCAGCTACAGGGGTGGGGAAGATGGCTACACCTTC. This chain joins TRBV7-9 and TRBJ1-2, with 7 bases that match TRBD1. The CDR3 contains 14 residues. Germline lookup yields CDR1 SEHNR and CDR2 FQNEAQ (reference sequence). V lost 4 bases, J lost 6 bases, and 8 bases stayed unmatched.